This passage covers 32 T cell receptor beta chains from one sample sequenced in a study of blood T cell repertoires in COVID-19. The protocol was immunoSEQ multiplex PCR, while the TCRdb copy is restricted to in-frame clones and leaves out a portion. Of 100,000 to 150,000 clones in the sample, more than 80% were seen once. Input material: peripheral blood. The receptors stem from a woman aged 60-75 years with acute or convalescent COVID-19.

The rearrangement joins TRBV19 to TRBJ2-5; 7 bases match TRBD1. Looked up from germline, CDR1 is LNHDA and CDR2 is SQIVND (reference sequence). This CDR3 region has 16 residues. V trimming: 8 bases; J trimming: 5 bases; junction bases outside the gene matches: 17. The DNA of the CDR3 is TGTGCCAGTGCAATACCCGGCCAGGGGGAGAGGGAGACCCAGTACTTC. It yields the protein CASAIPGQGERETQYF.

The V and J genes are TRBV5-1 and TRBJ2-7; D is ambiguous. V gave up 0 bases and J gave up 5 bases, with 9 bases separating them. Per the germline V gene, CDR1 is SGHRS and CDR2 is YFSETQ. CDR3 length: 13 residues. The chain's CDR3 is CASSLVSGNEQYF. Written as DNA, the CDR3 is TGCGCCAGCAGCTTGGTCTCAGGTAACGAGCAGTACTTC.

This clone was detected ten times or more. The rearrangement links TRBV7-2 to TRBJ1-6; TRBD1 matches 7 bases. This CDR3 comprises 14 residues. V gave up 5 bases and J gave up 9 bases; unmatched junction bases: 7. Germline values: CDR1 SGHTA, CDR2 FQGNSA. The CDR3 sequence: CASSPQGGGSPLHF. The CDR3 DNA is TGTGCCAGCAGCCCGCAGGGGGGAGGTTCACCCCTCCACTTT.

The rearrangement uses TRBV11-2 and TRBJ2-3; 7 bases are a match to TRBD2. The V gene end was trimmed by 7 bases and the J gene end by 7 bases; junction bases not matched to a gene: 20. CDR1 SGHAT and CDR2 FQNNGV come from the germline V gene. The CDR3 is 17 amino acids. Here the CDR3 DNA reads TGTGCCAGCACCTCCCGCGGGGGACGCGGGGTTCAACATACGCAGTATTTT. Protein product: CASTSRGGRGVQHTQYF.

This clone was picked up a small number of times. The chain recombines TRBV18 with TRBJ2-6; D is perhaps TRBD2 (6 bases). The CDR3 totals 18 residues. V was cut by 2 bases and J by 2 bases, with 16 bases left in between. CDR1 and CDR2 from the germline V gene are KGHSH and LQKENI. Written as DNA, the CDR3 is TGTGCCAGCTCACCATCGGGGGAATTCTACACTGGGGCCAACGTCCTGACTTTC. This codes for CASSPSGEFYTGANVLTF.

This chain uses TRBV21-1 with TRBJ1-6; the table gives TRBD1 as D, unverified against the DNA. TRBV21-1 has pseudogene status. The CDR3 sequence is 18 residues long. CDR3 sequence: CASGPGQVWVFNNSPLHF. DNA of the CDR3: TGTGCCAGCGGCCCAGGACAGGTGTGGGTTTTCAATAATTCACCCCTCCACTTT.

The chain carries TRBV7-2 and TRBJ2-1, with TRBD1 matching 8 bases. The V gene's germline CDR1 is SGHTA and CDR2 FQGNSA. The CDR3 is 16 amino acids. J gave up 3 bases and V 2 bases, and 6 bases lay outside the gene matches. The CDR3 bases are TGTGCCAGCAGCTTACAAGGGACAGGAGGCTACAATGAGCAGTTCTTC. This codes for CASSLQGTGGYNEQFF.

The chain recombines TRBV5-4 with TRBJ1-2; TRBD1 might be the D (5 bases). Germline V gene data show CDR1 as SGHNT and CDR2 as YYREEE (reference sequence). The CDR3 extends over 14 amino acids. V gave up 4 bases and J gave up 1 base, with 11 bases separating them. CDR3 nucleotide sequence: TGTGCCAGCAGCCCTAGGGGAATTAACTATGGCTACACCTTC. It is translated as CASSPRGINYGYTF. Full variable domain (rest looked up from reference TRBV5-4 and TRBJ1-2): ETGVTQSPTHLIKTRGQQVTLRCSSQSGHNTVSWYQQALGQGPQFIFQYYREEENGRGNFPPRFSGLQFPNYSSELNVNALELDDSALYLCASSPRGINYGYTFGSGTRLTVV.

The CDR3 loop reads CASRLLPGNTIYF. Here the CDR3 DNA reads TGTGCCAGCCGACTACTACCTGGAAACACCATATATTTT. The rearrangement joins TRBV11-2 to TRBJ1-3; D remains unclear. Trimming removed 8 bases at V and 2 bases at J, with 10 bases between. Germline V gene lookup returns CDR1 SGHAT and CDR2 FQNNGV. This CDR3 is 13 amino acids long. Variable domain in full (rest from reference TRBV11-2 and TRBJ1-3): EAGVAQSPRYKIIEKRQSVAFWCNPISGHATLYWYQQILGQGPKLLIQFQNNGVVDDSQLPKDRFSAERLKGVDSTLKIQPAKLEDSAVYLCASRLLPGNTIYFGEGSWLTVV.

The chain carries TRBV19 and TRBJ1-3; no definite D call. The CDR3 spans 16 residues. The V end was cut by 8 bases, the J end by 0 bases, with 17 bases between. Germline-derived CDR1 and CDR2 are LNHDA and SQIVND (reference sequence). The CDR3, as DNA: TGTGCCAGTCGCCTCGGCGGCCTCAACTCTGGAAACACCATATATTTT. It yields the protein CASRLGGLNSGNTIYF.

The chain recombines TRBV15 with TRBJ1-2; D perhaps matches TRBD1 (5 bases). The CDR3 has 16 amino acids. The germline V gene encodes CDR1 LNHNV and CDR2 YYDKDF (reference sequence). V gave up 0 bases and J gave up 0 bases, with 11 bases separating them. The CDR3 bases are TGTGCCACCAGCAGAGATACAGGCCCTGCTAACTATGGCTACACCTTC. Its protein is CATSRDTGPANYGYTF.

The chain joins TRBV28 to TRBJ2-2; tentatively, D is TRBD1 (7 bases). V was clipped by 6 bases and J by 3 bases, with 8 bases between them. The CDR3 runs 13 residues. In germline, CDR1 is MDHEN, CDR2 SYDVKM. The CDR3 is CASSRGDTGELFF. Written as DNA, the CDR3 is TGTGCCAGCAGCAGGGGGGACACCGGGGAGCTGTTTTTT.

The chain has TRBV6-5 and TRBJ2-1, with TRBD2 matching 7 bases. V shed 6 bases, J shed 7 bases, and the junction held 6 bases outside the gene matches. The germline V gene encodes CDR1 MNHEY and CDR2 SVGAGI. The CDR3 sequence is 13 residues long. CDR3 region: CASRDRGENEQFF. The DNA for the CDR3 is TGTGCCAGCAGAGACCGGGGGGAGAATGAGCAGTTCTTC.

The CDR3 sequence: CASSQMLAGTHEQYF. The CDR3 region has the DNA TGTGCCAGCAGTCAAATGCTAGCGGGGACACACGAGCAGTACTTC. The rearrangement joins TRBV3-1 (or the pseudogene TRBV3-2) to TRBJ2-7, with 9 bases aligning to TRBD2. CDR1 and CDR2 (germline): LGHDT, YNNKEL (reference sequence). V dropped 6 bases and J dropped 5; count of bases not matched to a gene: 11. This CDR3 is 15 amino acids long.

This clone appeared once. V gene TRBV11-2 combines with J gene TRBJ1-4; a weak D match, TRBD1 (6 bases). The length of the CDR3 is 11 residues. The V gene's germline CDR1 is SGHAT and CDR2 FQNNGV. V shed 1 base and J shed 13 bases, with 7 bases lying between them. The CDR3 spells CASSLGGGLFF. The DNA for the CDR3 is TGTGCCAGCAGCTTAGGAGGGGGACTGTTTTTT. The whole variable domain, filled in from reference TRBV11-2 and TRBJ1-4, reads EAGVAQSPRYKIIEKRQSVAFWCNPISGHATLYWYQQILGQGPKLLIQFQNNGVVDDSQLPKDRFSAERLKGVDSTLKIQPAKLEDSAVYLCASSLGGGLFFGSGTQLSVL.

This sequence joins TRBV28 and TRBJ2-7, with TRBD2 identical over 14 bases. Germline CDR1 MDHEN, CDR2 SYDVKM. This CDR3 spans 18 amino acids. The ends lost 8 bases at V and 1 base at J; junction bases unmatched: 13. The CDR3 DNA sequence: TGTGCCAGCGAAGAACCACTTGGGACTAGCGGGGGATCCTACGAGCAGTACTTC. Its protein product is CASEEPLGTSGGSYEQYF.

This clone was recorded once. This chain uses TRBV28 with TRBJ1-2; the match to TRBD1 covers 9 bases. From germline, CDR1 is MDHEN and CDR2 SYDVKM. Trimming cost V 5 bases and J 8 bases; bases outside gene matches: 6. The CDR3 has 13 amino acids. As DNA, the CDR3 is TGTGCCAGCAGTCTACAGGGGGCGGAGGGCTACACCTTC. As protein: CASSLQGAEGYTF.

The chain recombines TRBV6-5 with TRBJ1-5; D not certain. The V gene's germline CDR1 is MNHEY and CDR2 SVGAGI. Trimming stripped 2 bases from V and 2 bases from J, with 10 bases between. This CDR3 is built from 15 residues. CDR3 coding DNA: TGTGCCAGCAGTTACGGCGGGATTGGCAATCAGCCCCAGCATTTT. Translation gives CASSYGGIGNQPQHF.

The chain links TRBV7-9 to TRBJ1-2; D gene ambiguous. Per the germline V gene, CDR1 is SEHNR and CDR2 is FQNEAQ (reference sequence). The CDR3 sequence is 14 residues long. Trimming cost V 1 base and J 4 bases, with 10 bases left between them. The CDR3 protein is CASSLGVARYGYTF. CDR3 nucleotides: TGTGCCAGCAGCTTAGGTGTAGCCCGCTATGGCTACACCTTC.

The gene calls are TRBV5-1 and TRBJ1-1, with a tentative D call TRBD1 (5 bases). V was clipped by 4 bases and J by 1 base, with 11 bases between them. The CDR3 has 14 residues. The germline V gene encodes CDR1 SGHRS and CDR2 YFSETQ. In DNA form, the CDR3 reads TGCGCCAGCAGCGCCCCTACAGGGAACACTGAAGCTTTCTTT. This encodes CASSAPTGNTEAFF.

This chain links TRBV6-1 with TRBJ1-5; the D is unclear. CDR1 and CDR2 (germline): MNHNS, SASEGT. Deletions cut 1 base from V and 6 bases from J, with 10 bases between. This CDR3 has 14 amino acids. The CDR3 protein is CASSEGAVPQPQHF. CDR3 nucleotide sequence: TGTGCCAGCAGTGAAGGGGCAGTCCCTCAGCCCCAGCATTTT.

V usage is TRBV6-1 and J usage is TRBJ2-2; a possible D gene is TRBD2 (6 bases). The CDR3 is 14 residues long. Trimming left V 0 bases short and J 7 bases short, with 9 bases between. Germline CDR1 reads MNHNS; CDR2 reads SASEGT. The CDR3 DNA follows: TGTGCCAGCAGTGAAGCGGGGCGGGGCGGGGAGCTGTTTTTT. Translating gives CASSEAGRGGELFF.

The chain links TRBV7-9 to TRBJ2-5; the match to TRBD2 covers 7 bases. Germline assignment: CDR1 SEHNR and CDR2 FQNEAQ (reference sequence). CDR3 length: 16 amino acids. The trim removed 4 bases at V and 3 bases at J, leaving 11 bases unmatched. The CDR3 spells CASSSLAGEAKETQYF. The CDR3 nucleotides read TGTGCCAGCAGCTCCCTGGCGGGGGAAGCAAAAGAGACCCAGTACTTC. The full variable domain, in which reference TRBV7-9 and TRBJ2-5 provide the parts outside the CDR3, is DTGVSQNPRHKITKRGQNVTFRCDPISEHNRLYWYRQTLGQGPEFLTYFQNEAQLEKSRLLSDRFSAERPKGSFSTLEIQRTEQGDSAMYLCASSSLAGEAKETQYFGPGTRLLVL.

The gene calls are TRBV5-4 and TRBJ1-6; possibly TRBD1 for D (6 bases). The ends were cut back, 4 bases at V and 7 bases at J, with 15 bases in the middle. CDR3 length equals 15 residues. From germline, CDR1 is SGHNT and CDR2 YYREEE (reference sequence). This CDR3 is CASSLTGGGNSPLHF. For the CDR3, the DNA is TGTGCCAGCAGCCTAACGGGGGGCGGGAATTCACCCCTCCACTTT.

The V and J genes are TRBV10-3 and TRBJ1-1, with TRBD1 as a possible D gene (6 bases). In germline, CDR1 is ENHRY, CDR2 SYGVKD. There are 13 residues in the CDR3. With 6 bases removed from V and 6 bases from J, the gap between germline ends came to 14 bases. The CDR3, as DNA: TGTGCCATCAGACCTGACAGGACGGCTGAAGCTTTCTTT. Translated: CAIRPDRTAEAFF.

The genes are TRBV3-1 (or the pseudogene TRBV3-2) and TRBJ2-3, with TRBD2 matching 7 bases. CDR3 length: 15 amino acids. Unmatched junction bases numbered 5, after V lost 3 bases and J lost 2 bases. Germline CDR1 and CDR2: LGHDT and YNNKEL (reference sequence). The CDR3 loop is CASSQSGLITDTQYF. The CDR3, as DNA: TGTGCCAGCAGCCAGTCGGGACTAATCACAGATACGCAGTATTTT.

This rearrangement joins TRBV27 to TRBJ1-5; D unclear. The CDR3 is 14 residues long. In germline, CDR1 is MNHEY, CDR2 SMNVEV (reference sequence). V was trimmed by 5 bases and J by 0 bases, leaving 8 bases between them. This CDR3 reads CASSERYSNQPQHF. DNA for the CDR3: TGTGCCAGCAGTGAGAGATATAGCAATCAGCCCCAGCATTTT.

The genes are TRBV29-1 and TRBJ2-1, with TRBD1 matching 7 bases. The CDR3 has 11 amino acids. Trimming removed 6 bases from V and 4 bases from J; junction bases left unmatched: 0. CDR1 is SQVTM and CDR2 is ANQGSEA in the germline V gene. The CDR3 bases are TGCAGCGTGGGACAGTACAATGAGCAGTTCTTC. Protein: CSVGQYNEQFF.

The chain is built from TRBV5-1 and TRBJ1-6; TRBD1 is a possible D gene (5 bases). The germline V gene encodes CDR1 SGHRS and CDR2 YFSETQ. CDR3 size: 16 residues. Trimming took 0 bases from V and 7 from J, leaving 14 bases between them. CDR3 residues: CASSLAAAGPNSPLHF. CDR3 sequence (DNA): TGCGCCAGCAGCTTGGCCGCGGCGGGGCCAAATTCACCCCTCCACTTT.

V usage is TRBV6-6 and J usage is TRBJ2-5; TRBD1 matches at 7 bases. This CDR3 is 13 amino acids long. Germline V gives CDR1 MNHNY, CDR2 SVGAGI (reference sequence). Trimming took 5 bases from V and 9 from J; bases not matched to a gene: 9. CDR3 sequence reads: CASSGDSLGAQYF. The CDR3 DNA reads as TGTGCCAGCAGTGGGGACAGCTTGGGGGCCCAGTACTTC.

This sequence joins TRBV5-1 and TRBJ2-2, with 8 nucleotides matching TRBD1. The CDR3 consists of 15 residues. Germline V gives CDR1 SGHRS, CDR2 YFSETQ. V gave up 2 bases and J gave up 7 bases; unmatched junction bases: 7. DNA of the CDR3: TGCGCCAGCAGCTTCATCAGGGGGCGCAACGGGGAGCTGTTTTTT. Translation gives CASSFIRGRNGELFF.

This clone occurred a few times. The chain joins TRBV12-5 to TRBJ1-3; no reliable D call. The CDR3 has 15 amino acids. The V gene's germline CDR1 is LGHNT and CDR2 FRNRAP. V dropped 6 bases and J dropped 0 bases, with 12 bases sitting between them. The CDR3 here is CASGLGDFSGNTIYF. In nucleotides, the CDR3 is TGTGCTAGTGGACTAGGAGATTTCTCTGGAAACACCATATATTTT.